Sequencing of this T cell receptor (beta chain) was carried out in a study of neurological immune-mediated disorders. Time point meaning: longitudinal time-point 2. This clonotype was counted ten times or more. The cDNA was produced through 5'RACE with 10-nucleotide random UMIs. TCRdb itself ran the 5' RACE reads through MiXCR, one entry per CDR3 protein. The sample includes some 87,000 distinct CDR3 sequences, approximately 13% of them seen just once. This CDR3 comprises 14 residues. V was shortened by 3 bases and J by 7 bases, with 13 bases between the two germline ends. The sequence was collected from a female donor with HTLV-1-associated myelopathy (HAM/TSP). The gene calls are TRBV12-3 or TRBV12-4 and TRBJ2-1; D may be TRBD1 (5 bases). Sequenced sample: PBMCs. The CDR3 DNA sequence: TGTGCCAGCAGTTTTCGGGCAGGGAAGAATGAGCAGTTCTTC. Translating gives CASSFRAGKNEQFF.